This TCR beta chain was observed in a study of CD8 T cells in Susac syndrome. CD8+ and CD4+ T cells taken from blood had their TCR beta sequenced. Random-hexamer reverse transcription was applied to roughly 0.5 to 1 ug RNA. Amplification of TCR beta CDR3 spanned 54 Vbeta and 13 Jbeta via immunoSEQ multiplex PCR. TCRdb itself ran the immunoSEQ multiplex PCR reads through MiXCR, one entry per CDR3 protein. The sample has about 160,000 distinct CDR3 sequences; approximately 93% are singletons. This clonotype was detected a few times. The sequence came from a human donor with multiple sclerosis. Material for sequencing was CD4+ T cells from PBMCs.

The CDR3 here is CASSLQGRGREDIQYF. Written as DNA, the CDR3 is TGTGCCAGCAGCCTCCAAGGCAGAGGGAGAGAGGACATTCAGTACTTC. This sequence joins TRBV4-2 and TRBJ2-4, with a weak D call TRBD2 (5 bases). The ends were cut back, 4 bases at V and 8 bases at J, with 21 bases in the middle. CDR3 size: 16 residues. In germline, CDR1 is LGHNA, CDR2 YNFKEQ.